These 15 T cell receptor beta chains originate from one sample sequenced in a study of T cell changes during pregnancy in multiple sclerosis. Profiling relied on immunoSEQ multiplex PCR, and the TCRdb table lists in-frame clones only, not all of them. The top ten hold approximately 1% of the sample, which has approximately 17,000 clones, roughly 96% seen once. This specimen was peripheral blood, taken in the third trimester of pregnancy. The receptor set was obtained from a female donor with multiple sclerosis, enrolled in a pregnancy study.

CDR3 loop: CASSSPGTGAYNEQFF. CDR3 sequence (DNA): TGTGCCAGCAGCTCTCCAGGGACAGGGGCCTACAATGAGCAGTTCTTC. The chain joins TRBV7-6 to TRBJ2-1, with 10 bases aligning to TRBD1. Trimming at V came to 4 bases and at J to 2 bases, leaving 5 bases not matched to a gene. Germline V gene data show CDR1 as SGHVS and CDR2 as FNYEAQ. This CDR3 has 16 amino acids.

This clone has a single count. CDR3 bases: TGCGCCAGCAGCTTGCGGGAGACGGGCAATGAGCAGTTCTTC. This translates into CASSLRETGNEQFF. This chain uses TRBV5-1 with TRBJ2-1; TRBD2 might be the D (6 bases). In germline, CDR1 is SGHRS, CDR2 YFSETQ. With 1 base removed from V and 6 bases from J, the gap between germline ends came to 11 bases. CDR3 size: 14 residues. The entire variable domain, with the rest obtained from reference TRBV5-1 and TRBJ2-1, is as follows: KAGVTQTPRYLIKTRGQQVTLSCSPISGHRSVSWYQQTPGQGLQFLFEYFSETQRNKGNFPGRFSGRQFSNSRSEMNVSTLELGDSALYLCASSLRETGNEQFFGPGTRLTVL.

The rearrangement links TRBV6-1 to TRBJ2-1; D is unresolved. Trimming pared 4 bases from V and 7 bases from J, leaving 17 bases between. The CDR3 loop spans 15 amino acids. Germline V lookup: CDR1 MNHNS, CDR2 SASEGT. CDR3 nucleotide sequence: TGTGCCAGCAGTGCAGTCGGCTCTGGGCATAATGAGCAGTTCTTC. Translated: CASSAVGSGHNEQFF.

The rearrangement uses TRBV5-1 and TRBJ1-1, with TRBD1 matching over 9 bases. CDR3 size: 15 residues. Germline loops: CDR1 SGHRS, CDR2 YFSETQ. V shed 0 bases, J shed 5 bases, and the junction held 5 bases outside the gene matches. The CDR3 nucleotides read TGCGCCAGCAGCTTGGTGGGGACAGGGAATACTGAAGCTTTCTTT. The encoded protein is CASSLVGTGNTEAFF.

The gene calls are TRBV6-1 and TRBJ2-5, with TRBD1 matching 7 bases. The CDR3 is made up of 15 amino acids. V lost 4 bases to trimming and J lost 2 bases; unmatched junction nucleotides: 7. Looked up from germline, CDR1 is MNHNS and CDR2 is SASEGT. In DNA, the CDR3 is TGTGCCAGCAGTGGGGGGACAGTGGTACAAGAGACCCAGTACTTC. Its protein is CASSGGTVVQETQYF.

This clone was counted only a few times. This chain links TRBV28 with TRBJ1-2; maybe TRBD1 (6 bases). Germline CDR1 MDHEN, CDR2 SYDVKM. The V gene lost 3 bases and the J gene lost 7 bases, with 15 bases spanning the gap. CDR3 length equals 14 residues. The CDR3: CASSFQGWRSGYTF. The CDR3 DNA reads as TGTGCCAGCAGTTTTCAGGGGTGGAGGAGTGGCTACACCTTC.

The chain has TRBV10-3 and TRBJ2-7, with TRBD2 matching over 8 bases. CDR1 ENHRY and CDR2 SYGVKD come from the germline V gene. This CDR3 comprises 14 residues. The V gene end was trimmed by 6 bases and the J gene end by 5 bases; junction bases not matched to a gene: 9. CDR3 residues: CAISLGRAKDEQYF. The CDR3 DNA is TGTGCCATCAGCCTCGGGAGGGCGAAGGACGAGCAGTACTTC.

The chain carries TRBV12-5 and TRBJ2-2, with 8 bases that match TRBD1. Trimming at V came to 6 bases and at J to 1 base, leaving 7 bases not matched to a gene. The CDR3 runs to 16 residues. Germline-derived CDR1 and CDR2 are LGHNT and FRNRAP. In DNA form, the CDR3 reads TGTGCTAGTGGCCACTTCGGACAGGGGAACACCGGGGAGCTGTTTTTT. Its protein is CASGHFGQGNTGELFF.

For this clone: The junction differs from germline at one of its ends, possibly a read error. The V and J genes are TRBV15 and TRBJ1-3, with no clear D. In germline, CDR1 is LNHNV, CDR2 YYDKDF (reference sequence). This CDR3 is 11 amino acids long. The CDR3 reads CATSRGTTVFF. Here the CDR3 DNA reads TGTGCCACCAGCAGAGGGACTACAGTTTTTTTT.

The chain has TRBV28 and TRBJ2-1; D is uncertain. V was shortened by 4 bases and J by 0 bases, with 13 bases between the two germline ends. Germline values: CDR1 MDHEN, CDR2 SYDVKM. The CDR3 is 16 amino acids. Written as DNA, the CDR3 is TGTGCCAGCAGTTCGGCTGGCAGGCGCTCCTACAATGAGCAGTTCTTC. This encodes CASSSAGRRSYNEQFF.

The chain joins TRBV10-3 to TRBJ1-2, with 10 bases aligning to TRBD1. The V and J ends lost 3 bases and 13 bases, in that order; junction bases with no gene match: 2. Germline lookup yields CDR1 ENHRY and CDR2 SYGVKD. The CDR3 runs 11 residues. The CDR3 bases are TGTGCCATCAGTGAAGGACAGGGGGTCACCTTC. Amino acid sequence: CAISEGQGVTF.

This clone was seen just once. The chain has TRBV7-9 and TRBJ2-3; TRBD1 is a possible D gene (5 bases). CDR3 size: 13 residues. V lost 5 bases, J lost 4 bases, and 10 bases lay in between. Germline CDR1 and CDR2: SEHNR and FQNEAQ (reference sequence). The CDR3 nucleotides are TGTGCCAGCAGCCCTAGGGGTCCAGATACGCAGTATTTT. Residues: CASSPRGPDTQYF. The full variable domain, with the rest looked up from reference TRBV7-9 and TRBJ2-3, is DTGVSQNPRHKITKRGQNVTFRCDPISEHNRLYWYRQTLGQGPEFLTYFQNEAQLEKSRLLSDRFSAERPKGSFSTLEIQRTEQGDSAMYLCASSPRGPDTQYFGPGTRLTVL.

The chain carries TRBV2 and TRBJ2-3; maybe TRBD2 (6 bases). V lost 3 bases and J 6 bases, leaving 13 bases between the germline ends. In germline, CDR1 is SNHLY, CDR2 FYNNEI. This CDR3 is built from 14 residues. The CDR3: CASSDWALADTQYF. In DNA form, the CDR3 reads TGTGCCAGCAGTGATTGGGCACTAGCTGATACGCAGTATTTT.

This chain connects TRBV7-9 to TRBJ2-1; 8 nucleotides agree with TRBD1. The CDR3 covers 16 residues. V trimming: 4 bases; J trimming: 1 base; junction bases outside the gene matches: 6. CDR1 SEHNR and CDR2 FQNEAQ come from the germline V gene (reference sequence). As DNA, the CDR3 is TGTGCCAGCAGCTCCTTGACAGGGGAGTCCTACAATGAGCAGTTCTTC. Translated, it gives CASSSLTGESYNEQFF.

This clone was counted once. The CDR3 loop reads CASTEGRGGADTQYF. As DNA, the CDR3 is TGTGCCAGCACCGAGGGGCGGGGGGGTGCAGATACGCAGTATTTT. The genes are TRBV2 and TRBJ2-3; TRBD2 aligns across 9 bases. Trimming took 7 bases from V and 4 from J; bases not matched to a gene: 9. CDR3 length equals 15 residues. CDR1 and CDR2 from the germline V gene are SNHLY and FYNNEI.